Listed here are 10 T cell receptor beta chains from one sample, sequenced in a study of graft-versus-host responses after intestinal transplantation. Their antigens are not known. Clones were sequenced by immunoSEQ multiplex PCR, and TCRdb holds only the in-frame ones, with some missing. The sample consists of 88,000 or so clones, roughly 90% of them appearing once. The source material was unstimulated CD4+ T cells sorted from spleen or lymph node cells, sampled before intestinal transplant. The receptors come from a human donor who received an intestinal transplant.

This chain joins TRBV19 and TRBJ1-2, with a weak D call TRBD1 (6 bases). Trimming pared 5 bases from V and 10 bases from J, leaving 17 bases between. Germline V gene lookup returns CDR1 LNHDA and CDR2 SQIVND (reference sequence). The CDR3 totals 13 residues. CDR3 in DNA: TGTGCCAGTAGTGGGTTGGGGGCCTCCCCCTACACCTTC. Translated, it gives CASSGLGASPYTF.

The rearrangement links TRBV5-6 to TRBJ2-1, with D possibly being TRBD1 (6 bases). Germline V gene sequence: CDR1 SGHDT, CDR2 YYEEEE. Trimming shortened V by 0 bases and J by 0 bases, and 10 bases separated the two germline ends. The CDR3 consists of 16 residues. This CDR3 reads CASSLAGVTSYNEQFF. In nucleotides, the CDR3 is TGTGCCAGCAGCTTGGCAGGGGTGACCTCCTACAATGAGCAGTTCTTC.

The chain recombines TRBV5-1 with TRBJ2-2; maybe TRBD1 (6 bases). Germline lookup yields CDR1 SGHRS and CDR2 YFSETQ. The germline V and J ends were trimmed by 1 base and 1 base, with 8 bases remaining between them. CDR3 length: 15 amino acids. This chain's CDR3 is CASSLNRVNTGELFF. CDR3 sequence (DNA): TGCGCCAGCAGCTTGAACAGGGTGAACACCGGGGAGCTGTTTTTT.

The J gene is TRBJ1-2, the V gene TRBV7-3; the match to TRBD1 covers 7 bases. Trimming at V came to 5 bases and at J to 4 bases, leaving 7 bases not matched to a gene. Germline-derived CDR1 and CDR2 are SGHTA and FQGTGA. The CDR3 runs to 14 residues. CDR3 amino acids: CASSPGRGSYGYTF. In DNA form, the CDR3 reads TGTGCCAGCAGCCCGGGCAGGGGGTCCTATGGCTACACCTTC.

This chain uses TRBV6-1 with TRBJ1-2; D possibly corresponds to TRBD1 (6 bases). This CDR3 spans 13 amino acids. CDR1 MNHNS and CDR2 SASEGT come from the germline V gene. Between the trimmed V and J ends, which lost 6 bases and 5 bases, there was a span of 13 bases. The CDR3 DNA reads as TGTGCCAGCAGCCGCCCAGGGGTATATGGCTACACCTTC. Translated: CASSRPGVYGYTF.

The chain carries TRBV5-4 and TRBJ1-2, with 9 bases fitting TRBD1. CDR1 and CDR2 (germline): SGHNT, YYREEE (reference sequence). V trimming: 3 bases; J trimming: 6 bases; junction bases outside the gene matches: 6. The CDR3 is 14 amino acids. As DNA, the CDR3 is TGTGCCAGCAGCTCCGGGACAGGGTGGGATGGCTACACCTTC. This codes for CASSSGTGWDGYTF.

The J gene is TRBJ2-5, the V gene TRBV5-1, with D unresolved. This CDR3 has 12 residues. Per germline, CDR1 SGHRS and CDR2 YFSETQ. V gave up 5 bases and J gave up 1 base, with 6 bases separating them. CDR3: CASSASQETQYF. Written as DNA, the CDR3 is TGCGCCAGCAGTGCCAGCCAAGAGACCCAGTACTTC.

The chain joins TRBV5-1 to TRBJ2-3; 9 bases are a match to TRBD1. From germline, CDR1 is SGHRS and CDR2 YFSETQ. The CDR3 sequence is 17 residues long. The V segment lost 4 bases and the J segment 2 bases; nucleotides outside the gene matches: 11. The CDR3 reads CASSPFTGGPNTDTQYF. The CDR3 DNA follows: TGCGCCAGCAGCCCCTTCACAGGGGGCCCAAACACAGATACGCAGTATTTT. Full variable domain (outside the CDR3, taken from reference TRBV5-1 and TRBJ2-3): KAGVTQTPRYLIKTRGQQVTLSCSPISGHRSVSWYQQTPGQGLQFLFEYFSETQRNKGNFPGRFSGRQFSNSRSEMNVSTLELGDSALYLCASSPFTGGPNTDTQYFGPGTRLTVL.

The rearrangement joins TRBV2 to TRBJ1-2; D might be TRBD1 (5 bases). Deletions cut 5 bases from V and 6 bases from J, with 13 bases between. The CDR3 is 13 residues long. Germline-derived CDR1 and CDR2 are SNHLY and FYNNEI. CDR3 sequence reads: CASSPGISDGYTF. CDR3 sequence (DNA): TGTGCCAGCAGTCCAGGGATCTCGGATGGCTACACCTTC.

CDR3 sequence (DNA): TGCGCCAGCACCGTGACAAGCCATGGGAACACTGAAGCTTTCTTT. Translated: CASTVTSHGNTEAFF. J is TRBJ1-1 and V is TRBV5-1; D uncertain. V shed 6 bases and J shed 1 base, with 16 bases lying between them. Germline V CDR1 and CDR2: SGHRS, YFSETQ. This CDR3 region has 15 residues.